This entry features one T cell receptor (beta chain) sequence. Its specificity is unknown. The CDR3 covers 17 residues. Germline CDR1 and CDR2: SGHTA and FQGNSA. V gave up 1 base and J gave up 7 bases, with 20 bases separating them. This entry comes from a study of beta chain features in type 1 diabetes. Of the isolated RNA, all was reverse transcribed, and so the sequenced material was expressed TCRB transcripts. Sequencing used immunoSEQ multiplex PCR; TCRdb keeps in-frame clones, though not all of them. The table lists approximately 200,000 clones, over 7.5% of them singletons. Overall study results and limits: Sequencing from cDNA could over-represent high-TCR-expressing cells. The study found that naive, central memory and Treg TCRB repertoires appeared more similar in patients than in healthy donors.

This rearrangement joins TRBV7-2 to TRBJ2-1; no clear D gene. The specimen was naive CD4+ T cells from blood. This receptor was identified in a woman aged 18-29 years in good health. CDR3 DNA sequence: TGTGCCAGCAGCTTAGAAACCAGCCGGGTTCTACGAAATGAGCAGTTCTTC. This gives the protein CASSLETSRVLRNEQFF.